This entry lists 5 T cell receptor beta chains sequenced from one sample in a study of T cell responses to AZD1222 COVID-19 vaccine. Sequenced by immunoSEQ multiplex PCR; TCRdb stores in-frame clones only, minus some. The sample holds more than 85,000 clones; 88% are singletons and the top ten take 1.6%. Sequences were derived from peripheral blood, sampled on day 0 of AZD1222 vaccination. The origin of the receptors is an adult in good health.

The chain recombines TRBV4-1 with TRBJ1-4; TRBD1 aligns across 7 bases. The V gene's germline CDR1 is MGHRA and CDR2 YSYEKL. The CDR3 runs 15 residues. The J segment lost 4 bases and the V segment lost 5 bases, leaving 7 bases of the junction unmatched. The CDR3 here is CASSTPTGRNEKLFF. The CDR3 nucleotides are TGCGCCAGCAGCACCCCGACAGGGCGTAATGAAAAACTGTTTTTT.

J is TRBJ1-1 and V is TRBV15; no reliable D call. The CDR3 is 13 amino acids. V was cut by 5 bases and J by 3 bases, with 10 bases left in between. Per the germline V gene, CDR1 is LNHNV and CDR2 is YYDKDF (reference sequence). The CDR3 DNA sequence: TGTGCCACCAGCGGCGGTAGCTACACTGAAGCTTTCTTT. Translating gives CATSGGSYTEAFF.

This clone showed up just a few times. The V and J genes are TRBV19 and TRBJ2-3, with 7 bases lining up with TRBD2. This CDR3 has 14 residues. V dropped 10 bases and J dropped 3; count of bases not matched to a gene: 10. Per the germline V gene, CDR1 is LNHDA and CDR2 is SQIVND (reference sequence). Here the CDR3 DNA reads TGTGCCACTTTAAAGCGGGGTAGGACAGATACGCAGTATTTT. This sequence encodes CATLKRGRTDTQYF.

V usage is TRBV5-1 and J usage is TRBJ2-7, with TRBD1 as a possible D gene (7 bases). This CDR3 region has 13 residues. The germline V and J ends were trimmed by 2 bases and 5 bases, with 11 bases remaining between them. Germline CDR1 SGHRS, CDR2 YFSETQ. CDR3 DNA: TGCGCCAGCAGCTTTCAGGGGGGCGACGAGCAGTACTTC. This gives the protein CASSFQGGDEQYF.

V and J are TRBV18 and TRBJ2-1, with 11 bases lining up with TRBD2. There are 16 residues in the CDR3. With 4 bases clipped from V and 10 bases from J, the junction kept 12 bases outside the gene matches. Germline V gene data show CDR1 as KGHSH and CDR2 as LQKENI. CDR3 nucleotides: TGTGCCAGCTCACGGGCACCTCTAGCGGGGGGTATGGAGCAGTTCTTC. Its protein product is CASSRAPLAGGMEQFF.